This T cell receptor beta chain was profiled in a study of blood T cell repertoires in COVID-19. V was pared by 4 bases and J by 1 base, with 6 bases of the junction left unmatched. CDR1 is MGHRA, CDR2 YSYEKL, per germline. The CDR3 is 16 amino acids. Authors' processing steps: From reference gene primer amplification, estimates of nucleated cell counts were derived. Assay: immunoSEQ multiplex PCR; the TCRdb copy retains only in-frame clones and omits some. The V and J calls and clone size were taken over from that table, and D and trimming were inferred from the DNA. The sample has 88,000 or so clones, 85% to 90% seen once.

The chain uses TRBV4-1 and TRBJ1-5; 8 positions match TRBD1. The clonotype comes from a woman aged 50 to 65 with acute COVID-19. Sequences were obtained from PBMCs or T cells enriched from blood (not recorded which). The CDR3 loop reads CASSPRTGQSNQPQHF. The CDR3 nucleotides are TGCGCCAGCAGCCCTCGGACAGGGCAGAGCAATCAGCCCCAGCATTTT.